Listed here are 9 T cell receptor beta chains from one sample, sequenced in a study of regulatory T cells in long-lasting Graves disease. Assembly of TCR beta libraries relied on iRepertoire HTBI primers together with Arm-PCR of CDR3 regions. One entry per CDR3 protein, called by TCRdb with MiXCR from the multiplex PCR reads. In the table there are a few hundred thousand distinct CDR3 sequences, 10% to 15% of which are singletons. Time point indicated: newly diagnosed GD, antithyroid drugs for less than 3 months. PBMCs were the source of the RNA used for TCR sequencing. This same sample was also taken into another study, of T cells in Graves' hyperthyroidism and ophthalmopathy.

Specimen: peripheral blood mononuclear cells (PBMCs), collected at new diagnosis, from a patient treated with antithyroid drugs. Every receptor here comes from a woman between 18 and 29 years old with Graves disease.

This clonotype showed up many times. This chain links TRBV18 with TRBJ2-7, with 7 bases identical to TRBD1. CDR3 size: 14 residues. The V segment lost 4 bases and the J segment 3 bases; nucleotides outside the gene matches: 6. The germline V gene encodes CDR1 KGHSH and CDR2 LQKENI. CDR3 sequence reads: CASSRETGLYEQYF. For the CDR3, the DNA is TGTGCCAGCTCACGAGAGACAGGGCTCTACGAGCAGTACTTC.

This clonotype was counted at least ten times. The V gene is TRBV2, the J gene TRBJ2-5, with D possibly being TRBD1 or TRBD2 (5 bases each). Germline V gives CDR1 SNHLY, CDR2 FYNNEI. Trimming left V 4 bases short and J 2 bases short, with 8 bases between. The CDR3 runs 13 residues. The CDR3 nucleotides are TGTGCCAGCAGTGGGGACCATCAAGAGACCCAGTACTTC. Protein: CASSGDHQETQYF.

This clonotype was observed at least ten times. The chain combines TRBV7-3 with TRBJ2-1; D gene uncertain. The V gene's germline CDR1 is SGHTA and CDR2 FQGTGA. V was cut by 0 bases and J by 7 bases, with 7 bases left in between. This CDR3 spans 13 amino acids. CDR3 bases: TGTGCCAGCAGCTTAACCGTTTTGAATGAGCAGTTCTTC. This codes for CASSLTVLNEQFF.

Ten or more counts support this clonotype. The chain joins TRBV12-3 or TRBV12-4 to TRBJ2-1; 9 positions agree with TRBD2. The CDR3 contains 14 residues. Losses at the gene ends were 4 bases for V and 9 bases for J; bases not matched to a gene: 7. In DNA, the CDR3 is TGTGCCAGCAGTTCCGGGACTAGCTCCAGTGAGCAGTTCTTC. This gives the protein CASSSGTSSSEQFF.

A remark on this clonotype: This may come from a read error, since a much larger clone is one base off. It is likely a read error, because the conserved phenylalanine at the end of the CDR3 is missing. The chain couples TRBV20-1 to TRBJ2-3; a possible D gene is TRBD2 (5 bases). With 3 bases removed from V and 3 bases from J, the gap between germline ends came to 16 bases. CDR1 is DFQATT, CDR2 SNEGSKA, per germline (reference sequence). This CDR3 spans 15 amino acids. CDR3 protein: CSASFHRGVTDTQYS. Written as DNA, the CDR3 is TGCAGTGCTAGTTTCCACCGGGGTGTAACAGATACGCAGTATTCT.

This rearrangement joins TRBV12-3 or TRBV12-4 to TRBJ2-1, with 7 positions matching TRBD2. This CDR3 has 15 residues. The junction had 13 bases not matched to a gene; V was cut back by 3 bases and J by 11 bases. This CDR3 is CASSFFGPGGMKQFF. The DNA for the CDR3 is TGTGCCAGCAGTTTCTTCGGTCCCGGGGGGATGAAGCAGTTCTTC.

This clonotype has a count of ten or more. The chain uses TRBV19 and TRBJ2-1, with TRBD2 matching over 7 bases. CDR1 is LNHDA and CDR2 is SQIVND in the germline V gene (reference sequence). This CDR3 is 17 amino acids long. With V trimmed by 3 bases and J by 0 bases, 8 bases remained unmatched. The CDR3 spells CASSMGGGDYSYNEQFF. CDR3 DNA sequence: TGTGCCAGTAGTATGGGAGGAGGGGACTACTCCTACAATGAGCAGTTCTTC. Filled out from reference TRBV19 and TRBJ2-1, the complete variable domain reads DGGITQSPKYLFRKEGQNVTLSCEQNLNHDAMYWYRQDPGQGLRLIYYSQIVNDFQKGDIAEGYSVSREKKESFPLTVTSAQKNPTAFYLCASSMGGGDYSYNEQFFGPGTRLTVL.

This clonotype was picked up one time. The chain employs TRBV29-1 and TRBJ2-3; either TRBD1 or TRBD2 may fit D (5 bases each). Germline loops: CDR1 SQVTM, CDR2 ANQGSEA. The CDR3 length is 13 residues. The V gene lost 8 bases and the J gene lost 6 bases, with 18 bases spanning the gap. The DNA of the CDR3 is TGCAGCACCTCCGGGACGATTAAGGATACGCAGTATTTT. Its protein is CSTSGTIKDTQYF.

This clonotype was detected a few times. The chain employs TRBV29-1 and TRBJ1-4, with D possibly matching TRBD1 (5 bases). The CDR3 consists of 14 residues. The germline V gene has CDR1 SQVTM and CDR2 ANQGSEA. Trimming cost V 5 bases and J 5 bases, with 15 bases left between them. This CDR3 is CSVPPGLLNEKLFF. The CDR3 region has the DNA TGCAGCGTTCCGCCGGGACTACTAAATGAAAAACTGTTTTTT. Full variable domain (remainder filled in from reference TRBV29-1 and TRBJ1-4): SAVISQKPSRDICQRGTSLTIQCQVDSQVTMMFWYRQQPGQSLTLIATANQGSEATYESGFVIDKFPISRPNLTFSTLTVSNMSPEDSSIYLCSVPPGLLNEKLFFGSGTQLSVL.